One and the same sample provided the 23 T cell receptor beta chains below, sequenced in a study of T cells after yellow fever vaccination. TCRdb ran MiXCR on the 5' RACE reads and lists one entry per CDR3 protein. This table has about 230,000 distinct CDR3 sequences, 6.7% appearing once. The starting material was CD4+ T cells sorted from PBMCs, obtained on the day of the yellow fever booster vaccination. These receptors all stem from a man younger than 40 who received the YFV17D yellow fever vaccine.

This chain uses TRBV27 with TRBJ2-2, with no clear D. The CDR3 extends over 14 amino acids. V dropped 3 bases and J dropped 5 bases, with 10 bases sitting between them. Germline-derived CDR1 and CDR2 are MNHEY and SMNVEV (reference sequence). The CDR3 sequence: CASSFITVTGELFF. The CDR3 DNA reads TGTGCCAGCAGTTTTATAACTGTAACCGGGGAGCTGTTTTTT.

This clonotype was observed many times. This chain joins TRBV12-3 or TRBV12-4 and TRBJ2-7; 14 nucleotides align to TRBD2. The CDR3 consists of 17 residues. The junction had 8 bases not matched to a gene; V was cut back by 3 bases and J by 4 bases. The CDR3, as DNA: TGTGCCAGCAGTTTCTCGGGGACTAGCGGGAGCTCGTACGAGCAGTACTTC. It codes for CASSFSGTSGSSYEQYF.

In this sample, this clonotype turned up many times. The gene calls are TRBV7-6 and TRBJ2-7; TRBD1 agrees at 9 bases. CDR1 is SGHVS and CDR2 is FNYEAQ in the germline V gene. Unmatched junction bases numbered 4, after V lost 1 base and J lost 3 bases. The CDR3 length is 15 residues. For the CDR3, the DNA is TGTGCCAGCAGCTTAGGGGACAGGGACTTCTACGAGCAGTACTTC. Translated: CASSLGDRDFYEQYF.

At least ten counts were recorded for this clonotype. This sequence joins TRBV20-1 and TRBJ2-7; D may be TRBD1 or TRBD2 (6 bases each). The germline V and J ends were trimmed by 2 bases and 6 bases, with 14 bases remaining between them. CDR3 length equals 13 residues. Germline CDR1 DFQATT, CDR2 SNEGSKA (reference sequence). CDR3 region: CSARWGAKGEQYF. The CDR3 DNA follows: TGCAGTGCTAGATGGGGGGCCAAAGGCGAGCAGTACTTC.

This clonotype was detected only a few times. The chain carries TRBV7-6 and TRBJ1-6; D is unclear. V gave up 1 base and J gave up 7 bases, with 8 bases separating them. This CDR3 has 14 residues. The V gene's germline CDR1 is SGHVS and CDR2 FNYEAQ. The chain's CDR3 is CASSLGRENSPLHF. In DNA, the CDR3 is TGTGCCAGCAGCTTAGGGCGTGAGAATTCACCCCTCCACTTT.

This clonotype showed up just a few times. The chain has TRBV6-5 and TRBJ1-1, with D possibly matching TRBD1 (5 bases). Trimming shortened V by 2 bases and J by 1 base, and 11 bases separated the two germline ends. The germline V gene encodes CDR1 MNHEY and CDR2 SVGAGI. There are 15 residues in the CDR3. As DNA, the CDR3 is TGTGCCAGCAGTTACCCGGGACGGAGGAACACTGAAGCTTTCTTT. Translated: CASSYPGRRNTEAFF.

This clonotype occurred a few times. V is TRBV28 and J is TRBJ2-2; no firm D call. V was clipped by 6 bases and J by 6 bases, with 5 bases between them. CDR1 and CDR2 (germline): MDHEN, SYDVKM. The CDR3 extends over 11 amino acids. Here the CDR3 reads CASRSPGELFF. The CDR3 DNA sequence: TGTGCCAGCAGGTCGCCCGGGGAGCTGTTTTTT.

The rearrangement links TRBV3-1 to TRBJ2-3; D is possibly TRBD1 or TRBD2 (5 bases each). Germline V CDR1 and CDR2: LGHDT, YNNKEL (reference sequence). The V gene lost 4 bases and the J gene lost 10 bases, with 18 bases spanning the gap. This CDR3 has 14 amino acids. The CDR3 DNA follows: TGTGCCAGCAGCCCATCCCCCCTGGTGGGGGCGCAGTATTTT. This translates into CASSPSPLVGAQYF.

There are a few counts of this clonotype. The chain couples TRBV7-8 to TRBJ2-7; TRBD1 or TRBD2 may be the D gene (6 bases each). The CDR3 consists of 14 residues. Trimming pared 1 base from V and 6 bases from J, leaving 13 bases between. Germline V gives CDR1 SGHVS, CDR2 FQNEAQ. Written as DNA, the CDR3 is TGTGCCAGCAGCTTAGACTACGGGGGCCTCGAGCAGTACTTC. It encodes CASSLDYGGLEQYF.

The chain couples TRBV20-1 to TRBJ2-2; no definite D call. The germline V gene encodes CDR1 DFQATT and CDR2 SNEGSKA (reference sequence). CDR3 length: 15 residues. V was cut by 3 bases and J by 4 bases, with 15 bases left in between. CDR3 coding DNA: TGCAGTGCTAGCGGTCCGACCCGACGCACCGGGGAGCTGTTTTTT. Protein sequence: CSASGPTRRTGELFF.

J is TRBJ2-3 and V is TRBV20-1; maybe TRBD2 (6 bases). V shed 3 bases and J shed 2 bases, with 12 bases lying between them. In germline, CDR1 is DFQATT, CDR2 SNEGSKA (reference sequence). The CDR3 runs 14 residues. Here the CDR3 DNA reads TGCAGTGCTAGTGTAATAGCGGACACAGATACGCAGTATTTT. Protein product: CSASVIADTDTQYF.

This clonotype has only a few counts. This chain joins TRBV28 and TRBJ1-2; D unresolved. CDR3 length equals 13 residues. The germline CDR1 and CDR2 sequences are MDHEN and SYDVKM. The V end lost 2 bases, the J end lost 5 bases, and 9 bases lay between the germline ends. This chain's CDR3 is CASSLTGSYGYTF. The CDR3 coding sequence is TGTGCCAGCAGTTTAACGGGGAGTTATGGCTACACCTTC.

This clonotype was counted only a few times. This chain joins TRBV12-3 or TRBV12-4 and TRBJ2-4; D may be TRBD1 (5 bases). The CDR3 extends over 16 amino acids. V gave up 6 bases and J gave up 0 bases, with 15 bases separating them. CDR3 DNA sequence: TGTGCCAGCAGAAAAGGGGATTTCCTAGCCAAAAACATTCAGTACTTC. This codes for CASRKGDFLAKNIQYF.

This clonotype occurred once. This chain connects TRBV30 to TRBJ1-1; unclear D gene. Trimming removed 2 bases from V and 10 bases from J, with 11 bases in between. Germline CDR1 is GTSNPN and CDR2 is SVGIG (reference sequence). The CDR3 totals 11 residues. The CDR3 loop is CAWSSTPPAFF. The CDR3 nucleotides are TGTGCCTGGAGTTCCACCCCTCCAGCTTTCTTT.

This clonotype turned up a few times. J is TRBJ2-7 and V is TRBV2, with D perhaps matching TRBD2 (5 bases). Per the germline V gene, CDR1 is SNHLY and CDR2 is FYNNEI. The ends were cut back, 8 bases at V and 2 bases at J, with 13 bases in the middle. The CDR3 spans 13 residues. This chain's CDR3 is CASEPGITYEQYF. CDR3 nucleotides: TGTGCCAGCGAGCCCGGGATTACCTACGAGCAGTACTTC.

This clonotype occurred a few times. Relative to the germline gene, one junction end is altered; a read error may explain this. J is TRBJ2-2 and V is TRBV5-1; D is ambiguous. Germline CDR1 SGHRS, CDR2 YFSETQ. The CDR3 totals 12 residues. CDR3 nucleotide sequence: TGCGCCAGCAGCGAGAACTCCGGGGAGCTGTTTTTT. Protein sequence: CASSENSGELFF.

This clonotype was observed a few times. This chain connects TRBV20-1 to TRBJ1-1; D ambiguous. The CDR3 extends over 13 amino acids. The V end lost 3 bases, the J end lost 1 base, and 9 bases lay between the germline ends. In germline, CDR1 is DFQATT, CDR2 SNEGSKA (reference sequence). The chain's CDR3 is CSASFGGNTEAFF. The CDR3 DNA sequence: TGCAGTGCTAGTTTTGGAGGGAACACTGAAGCTTTCTTT.

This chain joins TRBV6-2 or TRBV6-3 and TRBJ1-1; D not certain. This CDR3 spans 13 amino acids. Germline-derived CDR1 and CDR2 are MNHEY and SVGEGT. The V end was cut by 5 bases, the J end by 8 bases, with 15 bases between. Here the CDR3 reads CASSTTPVIEAFF. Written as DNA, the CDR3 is TGTGCCAGCAGTACGACACCAGTCATAGAAGCTTTCTTT.

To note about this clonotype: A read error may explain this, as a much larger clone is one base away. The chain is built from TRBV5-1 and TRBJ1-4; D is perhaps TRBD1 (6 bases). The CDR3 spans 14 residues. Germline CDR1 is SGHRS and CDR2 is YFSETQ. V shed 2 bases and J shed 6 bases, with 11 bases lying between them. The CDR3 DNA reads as TGCGCCAGCAGCTTTGGGGGGCCTCATGAAAAACTGTTTTTT. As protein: CASSFGGPHEKLFF.

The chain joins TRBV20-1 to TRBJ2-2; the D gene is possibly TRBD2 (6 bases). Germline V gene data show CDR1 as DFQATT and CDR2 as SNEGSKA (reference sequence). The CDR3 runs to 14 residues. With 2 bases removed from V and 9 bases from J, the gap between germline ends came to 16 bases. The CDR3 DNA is TGCAGTGCTAGACCCCGTCCAGCGGGTCGGGAGCTGTTTTTT. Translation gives CSARPRPAGRELFF.

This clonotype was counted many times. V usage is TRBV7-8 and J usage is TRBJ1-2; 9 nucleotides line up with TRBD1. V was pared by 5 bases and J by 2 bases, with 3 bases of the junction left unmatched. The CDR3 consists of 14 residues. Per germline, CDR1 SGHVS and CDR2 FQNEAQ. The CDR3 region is CASSQTGGNYGYTF. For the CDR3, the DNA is TGTGCCAGCAGCCAGACAGGGGGAAACTATGGCTACACCTTC. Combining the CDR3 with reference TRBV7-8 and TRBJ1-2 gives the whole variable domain GAGVSQSPRYKVAKRGQDVALRCDPISGHVSLFWYQQALGQGPEFLTYFQNEAQLDKSGLPSDRFFAERPEGSVSTLKIQRTQQEDSAVYLCASSQTGGNYGYTFGSGTRLTVV.

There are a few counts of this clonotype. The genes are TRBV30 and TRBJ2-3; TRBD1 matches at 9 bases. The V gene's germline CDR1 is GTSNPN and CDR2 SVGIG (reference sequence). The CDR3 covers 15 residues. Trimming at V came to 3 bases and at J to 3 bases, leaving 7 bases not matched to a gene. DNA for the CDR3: TGTGCCTGGAGGTACTGGGACAGGGTAACAGATACGCAGTATTTT. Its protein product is CAWRYWDRVTDTQYF.

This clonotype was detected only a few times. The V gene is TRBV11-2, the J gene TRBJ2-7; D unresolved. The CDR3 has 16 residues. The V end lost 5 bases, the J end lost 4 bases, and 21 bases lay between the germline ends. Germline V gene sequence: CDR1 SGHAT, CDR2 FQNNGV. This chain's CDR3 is CASSPEIGPGFYEQYF. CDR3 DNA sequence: TGTGCCAGCAGCCCAGAAATTGGACCCGGGTTTTACGAGCAGTACTTC.